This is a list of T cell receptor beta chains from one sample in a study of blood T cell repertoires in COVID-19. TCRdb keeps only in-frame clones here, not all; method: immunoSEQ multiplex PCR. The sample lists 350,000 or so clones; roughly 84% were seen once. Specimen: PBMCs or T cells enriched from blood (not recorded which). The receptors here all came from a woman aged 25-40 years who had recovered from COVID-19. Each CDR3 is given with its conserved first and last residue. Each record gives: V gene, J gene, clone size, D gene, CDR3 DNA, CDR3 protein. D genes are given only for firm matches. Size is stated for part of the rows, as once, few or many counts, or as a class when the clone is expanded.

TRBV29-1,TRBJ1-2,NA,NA,TGCAGCGCCCTGACAGCTTCTGCCTATGGCTACACCTTC,CSALTASAYGYTF
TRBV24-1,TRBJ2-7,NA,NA,TGTGCCACCAGTGTAGGGGCAGGGGCCTACGAGCAGTACTTC,CATSVGAGAYEQYF
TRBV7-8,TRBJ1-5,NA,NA,TGTGCCAGCAGCCTAAATAGGGCAGGGGCGAGCAATCAGCCCCAGCATTTT,CASSLNRAGASNQPQHF
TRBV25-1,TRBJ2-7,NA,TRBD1,TGTGCCAGCAGTGGGTTGGGACAGAGCTCCTACGAGCAGTACTTC,CASSGLGQSSYEQYF
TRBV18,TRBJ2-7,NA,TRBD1,TGTGCCAGCTCACCACCTATGGGACAGGGCTACGAGCAGTACTTC,CASSPPMGQGYEQYF
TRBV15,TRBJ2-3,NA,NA,TGTGCCACCAGCAGAGCGGGTGCCCCAGATACGCAGTATTTT,CATSRAGAPDTQYF
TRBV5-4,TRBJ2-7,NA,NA,TGTGCCAGCAGCTTGGGGGGGGATACCTACGAGCAGTACTTC,CASSLGGDTYEQYF
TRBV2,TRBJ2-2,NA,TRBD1,TGTGCCAGCAGTGGTGGACAGGCGAACACCGGGGAGCTGTTTTTT,CASSGGQANTGELFF
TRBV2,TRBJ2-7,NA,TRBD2,TGTGCCAGCAGTGGGGGGACTAGCCTCTCCTACGAGCAGTACTTC,CASSGGTSLSYEQYF
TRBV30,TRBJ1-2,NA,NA,TGTGCCTGGAGTGTAAAAGGACCATCGGGAAGGCCCAGTGGCTACACCTTC,CAWSVKGPSGRPSGYTF
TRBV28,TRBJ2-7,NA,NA,TGTGCCAGCAGCCGCCGGTACGAGCAGTACTTC,CASSRRYEQYF
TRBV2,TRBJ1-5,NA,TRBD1,TGTGCCAGCAGTGGTCGATGGACAGGTAGCAATCAGCCCCAGCATTTT,CASSGRWTGSNQPQHF
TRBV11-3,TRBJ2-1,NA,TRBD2,TGTGCCAGCAGCTTAGCGGGGGGGCCAGCGAATGAGCAGTTCTTC,CASSLAGGPANEQFF
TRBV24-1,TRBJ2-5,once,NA,TGTGCCACCAGTGATTTCGGCAGGGGCCTCCAAGAGACCCAGTACTTC,CATSDFGRGLQETQYF
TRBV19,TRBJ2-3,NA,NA,TGTGCCAGTAGTATTGACACGACAGATACGCAGTATTTT,CASSIDTTDTQYF
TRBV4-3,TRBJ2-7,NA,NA,TGCGCCAGCAGCCAAGTTAGACTCAATTCCTACGAGCAGTACTTC,CASSQVRLNSYEQYF
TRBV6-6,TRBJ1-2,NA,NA,TGTGCCAGCAAACAAATCAACCGGGACTATGGCTACACCTTC,CASKQINRDYGYTF
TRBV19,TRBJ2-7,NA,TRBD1,TGTGCCAGTAGTATAGGGACAGGTAACTACGAGCAGTACTTC,CASSIGTGNYEQYF
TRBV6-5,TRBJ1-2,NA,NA,TGTGCCAGCACCACCGACAGTTATGGCTACACCTTC,CASTTDSYGYTF
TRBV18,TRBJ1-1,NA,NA,TGTGCCAGCTCACTCGACCTCACAGACCAGAACACTGAAGCTTTCTTT,CASSLDLTDQNTEAFF
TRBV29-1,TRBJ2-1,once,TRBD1,TGCAGCGTCCCCGGGACAGGCTACAATGAGCAGTTCTTC,CSVPGTGYNEQFF
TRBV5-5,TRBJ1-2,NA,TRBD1,TGTGCCAGCAGCTTACGATCGGACAGGCTGGATGGCTACACCTTC,CASSLRSDRLDGYTF
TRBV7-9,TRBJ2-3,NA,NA,TGTGCCAGCAGCCCCCCGTCGGGCACAGATACGCAGTATTTT,CASSPPSGTDTQYF
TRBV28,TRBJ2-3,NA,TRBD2,TGTGCCAGCAGTTCGAACGGGGGGGATGGAGATACGCAGTATTTT,CASSSNGGDGDTQYF
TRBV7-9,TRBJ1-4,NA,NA,TGTGCCAGCAGCTCCGGGGTAGAAGAAAAACTGTTTTTT,CASSSGVEEKLFF
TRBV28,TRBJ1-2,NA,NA,TGTGCCAGCAGTTTCGTCGGGGTGATAAATGGCTACACCTTC,CASSFVGVINGYTF
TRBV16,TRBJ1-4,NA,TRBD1,TGTGCCAGCAGCCACTTCGACAGGGGAGGTGAAAAACTGTTTTTT,CASSHFDRGGEKLFF
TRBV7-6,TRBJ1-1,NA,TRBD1,TGTGCCAGCAGCTATACCGGGACAGGGGGTTATACTGAAGCTTTCTTT,CASSYTGTGGYTEAFF
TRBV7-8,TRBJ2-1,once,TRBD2,TGTGCCAGCAGCTTGCGGGGGGGGAGCTCCTACAATGAGCAGTTCTTC,CASSLRGGSSYNEQFF
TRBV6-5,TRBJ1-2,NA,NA,TGTGCCAGCAGACACCCTAGGGAGGCCTATGGCTACACCTTC,CASRHPREAYGYTF
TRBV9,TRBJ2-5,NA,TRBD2,TGTGCCAGCAGCGTACTAGCGGCACAAGAGACCCAGTACTTC,CASSVLAAQETQYF
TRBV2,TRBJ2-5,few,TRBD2,TGTGCCAGCCAGACTAGCGGGGGTCAAAGGACCCAGTACTTC,CASQTSGGQRTQYF
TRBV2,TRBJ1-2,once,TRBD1,TGTGCCAGCCTTCCATCACCCGGGACAGGGGGCGCGGGGGGCTACACCTTC,CASLPSPGTGGAGGYTF
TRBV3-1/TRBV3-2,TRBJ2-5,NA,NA,TGTGCCAGCAGCCAGGAGAGGGAACAAGAGACCCAGTACTTC,CASSQEREQETQYF
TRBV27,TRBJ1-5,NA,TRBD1,TGTGCCAGCAGCCCGGACAGGGGGAATCAGCCCCAGCATTTT,CASSPDRGNQPQHF
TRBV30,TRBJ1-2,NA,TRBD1,TGTGCCTGGAGATCATGGAGGGCCCGGACAGGGGATTATGGCTACACCTTC,CAWRSWRARTGDYGYTF
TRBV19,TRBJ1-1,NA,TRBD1,TGTGCCAGTAGGACAGGGGGCGGATTTGAAGCTTTCTTT,CASRTGGGFEAFF
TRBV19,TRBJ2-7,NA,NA,TGTGCCAGTAGTCCCGGTGACTACGAGCAGTACTTC,CASSPGDYEQYF
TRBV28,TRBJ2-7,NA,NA,TGTGCCAGCAGTTCCTCAGTGGATGAGACAGTATACTACGAGCAGTACTTC,CASSSSVDETVYYEQYF
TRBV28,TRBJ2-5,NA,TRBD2,TGTGCCAGCAGTTTCACCGGGAGGGGAGAGACCCAGTACTTC,CASSFTGRGETQYF
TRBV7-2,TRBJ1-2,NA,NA,TGTGCCAGCAGCTTAGGTGGTTTATTTTCTAACGCTAACTATGGCTACACCTTC,CASSLGGLFSNANYGYTF
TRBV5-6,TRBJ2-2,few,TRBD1,TGTGCCAGCAGCTTGTTAAGCAGGGGGCAGGACACCGGGGAGCTGTTTTTT,CASSLLSRGQDTGELFF
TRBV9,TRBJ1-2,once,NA,TGTGCCAGCAGCGTGGGGAGGTCGACGCACTATGGCTACACCTTC,CASSVGRSTHYGYTF
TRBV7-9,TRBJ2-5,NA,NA,TGTGCCAGCAGCTTAGGGCTAGAGACCCAGTACTTC,CASSLGLETQYF
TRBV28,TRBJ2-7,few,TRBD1,TGTGCCAGCTCTCGGGACAGGGAGGGTTACGAGCAGTACTTC,CASSRDREGYEQYF
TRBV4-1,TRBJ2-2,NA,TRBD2,TGCGCCAGCAGCCAAGGGGAGGCGGGGGGGCCCACCGGGGAGCTGTTTTTT,CASSQGEAGGPTGELFF
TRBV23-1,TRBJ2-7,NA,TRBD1,TGCGCCAGCAGTCGCCGGGACAGGGCCTACGAGCAGTACTTC,CASSRRDRAYEQYF
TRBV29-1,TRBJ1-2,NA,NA,TGCAGCGCCACCCAGGACAGAACCTATGGCTACACCTTC,CSATQDRTYGYTF
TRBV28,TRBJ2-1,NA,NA,TGTGCCAGCAGCCTCTCCGTAACAGGGACCAATGAGCAGTTCTTC,CASSLSVTGTNEQFF
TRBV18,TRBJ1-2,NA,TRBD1,TGTGCCAGCTCACCAGGACAGGGGGGGGACTATGGCTACACCTTC,CASSPGQGGDYGYTF
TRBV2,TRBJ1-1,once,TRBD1,TGTGCCAGCAGTGGAGGGACAGTGAACACTGAAGCTTTCTTT,CASSGGTVNTEAFF
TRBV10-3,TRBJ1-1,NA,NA,TGTGCCATCAGTGATGGGAGGGGCGGTATGAACACTGAAGCTTTCTTT,CAISDGRGGMNTEAFF
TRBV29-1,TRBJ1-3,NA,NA,TGCAGCGTTGCTGTCTCCCCGAGCTCTGGAAACACCATATATTTT,CSVAVSPSSGNTIYF
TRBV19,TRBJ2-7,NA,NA,TGTGCCAGTAGTATCGGGAATCGGGAGCAGTACTTC,CASSIGNREQYF
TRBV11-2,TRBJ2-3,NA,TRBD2,TGTGCCAGCAGCCCGGGGGGAACTAGCACAGATACGCAGTATTTT,CASSPGGTSTDTQYF